The clone carrying this TCR beta chain occurred a few times. Its antigen is unidentified. As TCR cDNA was made by 5'RACE template switching, a universal primer site and UMIs were added. TCRdb passed the 5' RACE reads through MiXCR, listing each CDR3 protein once. Among 250,000 or so distinct CDR3 sequences listed, over 6.5% were seen once. The data originate from a study of T cells after yellow fever vaccination. Findings and limits, study-wide: Reappearance after the booster was observed for most primary-vaccination clones (roughly 95% CD4, just over 85% CD8). Abundant clonotypes from the bulk population could get into FACS-sorted repertoires as contaminants.

Trimming left V 0 bases short and J 4 bases short, with 9 bases between. The CDR3 runs to 15 residues. Germline CDR1 is ENHRY and CDR2 is SYGVKD. The sequence came from a man under 40 who received the YFV17D yellow fever vaccine. The V call is TRBV10-3, the J call TRBJ2-2, with no clear D. Specimen: CD4+ T cells sorted from PBMCs, collected on the day of the yellow fever booster vaccination. This CDR3 reads CAISESGTVTGELFF. In nucleotides, the CDR3 is TGTGCCATCAGTGAGTCGGGAACAGTCACCGGGGAGCTGTTTTTT.